This T cell receptor (beta chain) was sequenced in a study of cytomegalovirus exposure and HLA in healthy donors. This clone was counted only a few times. 60 Vbeta and 13 Jbeta primers were used in PCR. TCRdb keeps only in-frame clones here, not all; method: immunoSEQ multiplex PCR. This repertoire shows about 150,000 clones, 80% found once; its top ten account for around an eighth. The sequence was collected from a woman in her thirties or forties in good health and CMV-seronegative. Sequenced sample: PBMCs.

The CDR3 loop is CASSVGAGSDTQYF. The CDR3 DNA reads as TGTGCCAGCAGCGTAGGGGCAGGGTCCGATACGCAGTATTTT. The chain links TRBV9 to TRBJ2-3, with a tentative D call TRBD1 (5 bases). The CDR3 loop spans 14 amino acids. Germline lookup yields CDR1 SGDLS and CDR2 YYNGEE. V gave up 0 bases and J gave up 6 bases, with 11 bases separating them. Together with reference TRBV9 and TRBJ2-3, the CDR3 gives the full variable domain: DSGVTQTPKHLITATGQRVTLRCSPRSGDLSVYWYQQSLDQGLQFLIQYYNGEERAKGNILERFSAQQFPDLHSELNLSSLELGDSALYFCASSVGAGSDTQYFGPGTRLTVL.